This T cell receptor (beta chain) stems from a study of blood T cell repertoires in COVID-19. Whole-study context: Samples of COVID-19 (acute and convalescent) were obtained from the United States, Italy and Spain. T cells, B-cell-depleted T cells, or PBMCs supplied cDNA or gDNA.

This clone has just one count. V lost 5 bases and J lost 4; bases outside the gene matches: 4. This CDR3 is 14 amino acids long. Germline lookup yields CDR1 SGHRS and CDR2 YFSETQ. As handled by the study authors: How many nucleated cells were present was estimated from reference gene primer amplification. Only in-frame clones appear in the TCRdb table, and some are missing; sequencing was by immunoSEQ multiplex PCR. V and J calls and clone size follow that table, whereas D and trimming were derived from the DNA. The table lists around 90,000 clones, roughly four fifths of them singletons. The chain is built from TRBV5-1 and TRBJ2-4; TRBD1 matches 9 bases. Sequenced input: peripheral blood. This receptor was obtained from a human donor in a cohort sampled during active COVID-19. The CDR3: CASSHGTGKNIQYF. CDR3 sequence (DNA): TGCGCCAGCAGTCATGGGACAGGGAAAAACATTCAGTACTTC.